Sequencing of this T cell receptor beta chain was carried out in a study of OX40 agonist ivuxolimab in advanced cancers. Overall study context: Intravenous ivuxolimab at 0.01 to 10 mg/kg was given to patients every 2 weeks. Cohort: 75% to 90% men, mean age approximately 66, aged about 20 to 85. The study reported partial responses in three patients: one hepatocellular carcinoma, two cutaneous melanoma.

Assay: immunoSEQ multiplex PCR; the TCRdb copy retains only in-frame clones and omits some. The sample lists about 70,000 clones, 86% occurring once. This clonotype was sampled from an adult with an advanced solid tumor such as melanoma, head and neck, liver or kidney cancer. This specimen consisted of CD4+ or CD8+ T cells sorted from blood, obtained in a trial of the OX40 agonist ivuxolimab.

The CDR3 spells CAAAPGTGTYEQYF. In DNA form, the CDR3 reads TGTGCCGCTGCTCCCGGGACAGGGACCTACGAGCAGTACTTC. The chain is built from TRBV10-3 and TRBJ2-7; 9 nucleotides align to TRBD1. The CDR3 is 14 amino acids. V lost 11 bases to trimming and J lost 2 bases; unmatched junction nucleotides: 10. Germline CDR1 and CDR2: ENHRY and SYGVKD.